The 5 T cell receptor beta chains reported below all come from one sample, sequenced in a study of blood T cell repertoires in COVID-19. Produced via immunoSEQ multiplex PCR; TCRdb's table is partial and in-frame only. The sample has about 280,000 clones; around 85% are singletons. Sequencing was done on a sample of peripheral blood. The receptors here all came from a woman aged 30 to 39 who had recovered from COVID-19.

The J gene is TRBJ2-7, the V gene TRBV2; 10 bases map to TRBD2. There are 16 residues in the CDR3. After removal of 1 base from V and 7 bases from J, the junction contained 10 bases not matched to a gene. Germline V gives CDR1 SNHLY, CDR2 FYNNEI. The CDR3 spells CASSEGTSGIRDEQYF. DNA for the CDR3: TGTGCCAGCAGTGAAGGCACTAGCGGGATAAGGGATGAGCAGTACTTC.

The chain uses TRBV13 and TRBJ2-7, with 10 nucleotides matching TRBD1. The CDR3 loop spans 15 amino acids. The junction had 4 bases not matched to a gene; V was cut back by 1 base and J by 4 bases. The V gene's germline CDR1 is PRHDT and CDR2 FYEKMQ (reference sequence). The CDR3 DNA follows: TGTGCCAGCAGCTTAGAAAGGACAGGGGGATACGAGCAGTACTTC. As protein: CASSLERTGGYEQYF.

The chain couples TRBV5-1 to TRBJ2-1; TRBD2 matches at 8 bases. Germline assignment: CDR1 SGHRS and CDR2 YFSETQ. V lost 0 bases and J lost 7; bases outside the gene matches: 6. The CDR3 runs 15 residues. The CDR3 protein is CASSLAGLESNEQFF. The CDR3 nucleotides read TGCGCCAGCAGCTTGGCGGGACTAGAATCGAATGAGCAGTTCTTC.

This clone was observed once. The chain recombines TRBV5-1 with TRBJ1-1; D uncertain. Germline V gene lookup returns CDR1 SGHRS and CDR2 YFSETQ. The CDR3 length is 13 residues. Deletions cut 2 bases from V and 5 bases from J, with 10 bases between. CDR3 loop: CASSFGGRTEAFF. The CDR3 DNA follows: TGCGCCAGCAGCTTCGGAGGGAGAACTGAAGCTTTCTTT.

This chain uses TRBV6-5 with TRBJ2-7, with 7 bases identical to TRBD1. Trimming removed 0 bases from V and 9 bases from J; junction bases left unmatched: 5. Germline values: CDR1 MNHEY, CDR2 SVGAGI. CDR3 length: 13 amino acids. This CDR3 is CASSYSDRAGQYF. CDR3 sequence (DNA): TGTGCCAGCAGTTACTCAGACAGGGCCGGGCAGTACTTC.